This TCR beta chain was sequenced for a study of Ad26.COV2.S vaccination and SARS-CoV-2 variants. Across the whole study: Participant was drawn from the COV1001 Ad26.COV2.S trial arm.

A word on this clone: Its target is not known.

Documented treatment: 15 to 20 received Ad26.COV2.S at low or high dose, single or two shots; a few received placebo; per-sample allocation not given. Samples analyzed were those drawn on day 63 after the first vaccine or placebo injection. Vaccination employed an Ad26 vector expressing the Wuhan-strain SARS-CoV-2 spike. Trimming shortened V by 5 bases and J by 1 base, and 15 bases separated the two germline ends. Germline V lookup: CDR1 SQVTM, CDR2 ANQGSEA. The CDR3 runs 15 residues. Overall study results and limits: Non-spike TCR breadth did not differ much between vaccine and placebo recipients. Spike-specific TCR breadth was greater after Ad26.COV2.S than placebo.

TCRdb keeps only in-frame clones here, not all; method: immunoSEQ multiplex PCR. Of over 400,000 clones detected, 80% to 95% appear once; the ten largest clones hold about 4.5%. This receptor was obtained from a person aged 18-65 years who received the Ad26.COV2.S COVID-19 vaccine or a placebo. The chain joins TRBV29-1 to TRBJ1-3, with D maybe TRBD1 (5 bases). The material was peripheral blood, obtained in a trial of Ad26.COV2.S vaccine versus placebo. The CDR3 protein is CSVRTGATSGNTIYF. The CDR3 DNA is TGCAGCGTTAGAACAGGTGCCACATCTGGAAACACCATATATTTT. The full variable domain, with the rest looked up from reference TRBV29-1 and TRBJ1-3, is SAVISQKPSRDICQRGTSLTIQCQVDSQVTMMFWYRQQPGQSLTLIATANQGSEATYESGFVIDKFPISRPNLTFSTLTVSNMSPEDSSIYLCSVRTGATSGNTIYFGEGSWLTVV.